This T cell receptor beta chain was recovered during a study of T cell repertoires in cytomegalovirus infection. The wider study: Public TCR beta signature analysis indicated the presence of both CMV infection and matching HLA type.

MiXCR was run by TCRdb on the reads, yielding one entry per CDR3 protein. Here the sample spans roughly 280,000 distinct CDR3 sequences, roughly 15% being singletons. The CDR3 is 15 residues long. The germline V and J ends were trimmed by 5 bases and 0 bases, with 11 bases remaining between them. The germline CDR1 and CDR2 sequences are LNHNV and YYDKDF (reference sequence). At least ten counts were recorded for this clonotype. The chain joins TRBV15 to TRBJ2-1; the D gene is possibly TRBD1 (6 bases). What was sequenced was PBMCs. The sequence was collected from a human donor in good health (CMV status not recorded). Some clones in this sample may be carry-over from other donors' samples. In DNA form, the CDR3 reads TGTGCCACCAGCGAAAGAGGGGGCTCCTACAATGAGCAGTTCTTC. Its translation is CATSERGGSYNEQFF.